This T cell receptor beta chain was found in a study of T cells in Graves' hyperthyroidism and ophthalmopathy. Overall study: Peripheral blood samples were taken at initial diagnosis, prior to any treatment.

RNA transcripts yielded amplified TCR beta CDR3 regions. In the first-round RT-PCR of the TCR CDR3, the HTBI primer set was used. TCRdb independently ran MiXCR on the multiplex PCR reads; one entry per CDR3 protein. The sample has 220,000 or so distinct CDR3 sequences; less than 20% are singletons. This clonotype was found many times. Its matching antigen is unknown. Germline V gene sequence: CDR1 SGHDT, CDR2 YYEEEE. V lost 1 base to trimming and J lost 6 bases, with 8 bases between them. This CDR3 has 12 residues. Study results and limitations: Blood also held most thyroid clonotypes expanded beyond 0.001. Ophthalmopathy, as predicted by the model, came a median 6.5 months after the prediction.

Material: blood. The sequence was collected from a woman under 30 with Graves' ophthalmopathy. This chain connects TRBV5-6 to TRBJ2-7; tentatively, D is TRBD1 or TRBD2 (5 bases each). Here the CDR3 DNA reads TGTGCCAGCAGCTTGAGAGGGGTCGAGCAGTACTTC. Translation: CASSLRGVEQYF.